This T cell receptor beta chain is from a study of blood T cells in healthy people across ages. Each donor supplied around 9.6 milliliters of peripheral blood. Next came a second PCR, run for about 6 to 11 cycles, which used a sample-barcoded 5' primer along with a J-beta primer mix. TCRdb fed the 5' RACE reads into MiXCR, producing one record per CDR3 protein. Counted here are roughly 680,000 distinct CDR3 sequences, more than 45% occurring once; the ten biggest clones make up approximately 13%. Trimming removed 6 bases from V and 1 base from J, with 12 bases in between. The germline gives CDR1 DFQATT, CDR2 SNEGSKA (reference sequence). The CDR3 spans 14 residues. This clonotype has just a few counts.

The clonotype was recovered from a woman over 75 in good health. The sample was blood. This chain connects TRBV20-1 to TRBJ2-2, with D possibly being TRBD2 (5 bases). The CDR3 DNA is TGCAGTGCCCCTTTGGGGAGGAACACCGGGGAGCTGTTTTTT. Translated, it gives CSAPLGRNTGELFF.